The 5 T cell receptor beta chains below were found in one sample sequenced in a study of blood T cells in healthy people across ages. A second PCR of about 7 to 12 cycles used a sample-barcoded 5' primer and a J-beta primer mix. TCRdb used MiXCR to reprocess the 5' RACE reads, holding one entry per CDR3 protein. The sample includes almost 1 million distinct CDR3 sequences, roughly half of them seen just once. Specimen: blood. These receptors all stem from a woman aged 55 to 70 in good health.

The V and J genes are TRBV29-1 and TRBJ2-1; 8 nucleotides match TRBD1. CDR1 is SQVTM and CDR2 is ANQGSEA in the germline V gene. With V trimmed by 3 bases and J by 4 bases, 5 bases remained unmatched. This CDR3 has 14 residues. The CDR3 sequence is CSVDDRGSYNEQFF. Here the CDR3 DNA reads TGCAGCGTTGATGACAGGGGCTCATACAATGAGCAGTTCTTC.

This chain uses TRBV27 with TRBJ1-4; D remains ambiguous. The CDR3 runs 14 residues. Germline loops: CDR1 MNHEY, CDR2 SMNVEV (reference sequence). Trimming removed 3 bases from V and 6 bases from J, with 11 bases in between. For the CDR3, the DNA is TGTGCCAGCAGTTTTAGGGCCCTCCATGAAAAACTGTTTTTT. Translated: CASSFRALHEKLFF.

The gene calls are TRBV7-9 and TRBJ1-5, with 11 bases identical to TRBD1. Germline loops: CDR1 SEHNR, CDR2 FQNEAQ (reference sequence). With V trimmed by 6 bases and J by 5 bases, 12 bases remained unmatched. The CDR3 runs to 17 residues. The CDR3 DNA follows: TGTGCCAGCAGGTACCGATCTGGACAGGGGGCGGATCAGCCCCAGCATTTT. Its translation: CASRYRSGQGADQPQHF.

This clonotype was seen only a few times. This sequence joins TRBV4-1 and TRBJ1-2; D gene ambiguous. Per germline, CDR1 MGHRA and CDR2 YSYEKL. The CDR3 is 14 residues long. Trimming took off 1 base at V and 5 bases at J, with 11 bases between the two ends. CDR3 coding DNA: TGCGCCAGCAGCCAAGTTGAGGGCCCGTATGGCTACACCTTC. Translating gives CASSQVEGPYGYTF.

This clonotype was seen only once. V gene TRBV20-1 combines with J gene TRBJ2-3; D is ambiguous. The CDR3 loop spans 12 amino acids. Trimming left V 3 bases short and J 3 bases short, with 7 bases between. Germline loops: CDR1 DFQATT, CDR2 SNEGSKA (reference sequence). The CDR3 loop is CSASDQTDTQYF. The CDR3, as DNA: TGCAGTGCTAGTGACCAAACAGATACGCAGTATTTT.